The following is a T cell receptor beta chain sequence with its context. Its recognized antigen is unknown. Base qualities are not recorded, but no much larger clone differs from it by a single base. Collaborating institutions collected whole blood in K2EDTA tubes following their own protocols. For TCRbeta analysis, collaborator samples were shipped as frozen whole blood, as isolated PBMCs, or as DNA extracted from either sample type. The data derive from a study of blood T cell repertoires in COVID-19 (dated by TCRdb to the early 2020s). About the investigation overall: The collaborator samples originated in the United States, Italy and Spain and spanned the acute and convalescent phases of COVID-19. The sample metadata nearly always contained a de-identified subject ID, COVID-19 status, age in years and sex. The prospective study material was composed of cDNA or gDNA derived from T cells, B-cell-depleted T cells, or PBMCs. Deeply sampled blood TCRbeta repertoires from subjects exposed to, actively infected with, or recovered from COVID-19 were included in the dataset. A freely available public database, intended as a resource for researchers studying the immune response to SARS-CoV-2, is where the repertoires were released. HLA class I and class II types, where available, came from metadata supplied by the sample provider rather than from assay-based typing. Samples came from the ongoing ImmuneRACE study (first 160 participants) plus 1,254 subjects from 6 global collaborators. Overall study results and their limits: The quantity of clinical and demographic metadata differed by source and by participant and was supplied without curation.

The immunoSEQ Assay, a bias-controlled multiplex PCR, was used to amplify TCRbeta CDR3 regions from genomic DNA. The original methods were these. The number of nucleated cells in each sample was estimated from the amplification of reference gene primers within the assay. To quantify the absolute abundance of each unique TCRbeta CDR3 rearrangement, sequence reads were collapsed and filtered. For each sample, productive Simpson clonality was calculated as the square root of Simpson's diversity index over productive rearrangements. In TCRdb, the immuneACCESS table is reduced to in-frame sequences with V and J assigned. These tables do not hold every clone; where another copy was compared, an unresolved V gene accounts for under half, and the others remain unexplained. V and J calls and clone size are those listed in that table; D and trimming were worked out from the DNA. The sample table records roughly 100,000 clones; around four fifths of these occur just once. The ten largest clones capture around a tenth of the sample.

At the junction V is shortened by 7 bases and J by 5 bases, with 15 bases in between. From the cysteine up to the phenylalanine, the CDR3 has a length of 14 residues. CDR3 DNA only is kept here, 42 bases in frame from base 1. Taken from the germline V gene (reference sequence), the CDR1 and CDR2 loops are MNHNY and SVGAGI. Sample: peripheral blood. Recombination joined TRBV6-6 with TRBJ2-4; TRBD1 might be the D gene, on 5 matching bases. The sequence was obtained from a woman older than 75 with acute or convalescent COVID-19. The bases are TGTGCCAGCACCACAACAGGTTATGAAAACATTCAGTACTTC. Translated, it reads CASTTTGYENIQYF.